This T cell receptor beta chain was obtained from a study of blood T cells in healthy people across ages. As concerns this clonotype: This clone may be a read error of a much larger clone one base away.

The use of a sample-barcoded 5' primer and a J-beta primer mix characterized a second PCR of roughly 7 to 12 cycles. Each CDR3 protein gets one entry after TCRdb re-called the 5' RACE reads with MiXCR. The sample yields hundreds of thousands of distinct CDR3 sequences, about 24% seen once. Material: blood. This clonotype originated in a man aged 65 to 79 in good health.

The CDR3 nucleotides read TGTGCCAGCAGCGTAGCTGGGGCCAACGTCCTGACTTTC. It translates to CASSVAGANVLTF. V and J are TRBV9 and TRBJ2-6; D gene uncertain. This CDR3 region has 13 residues. Germline loops: CDR1 SGDLS, CDR2 YYNGEE. V was shortened by 0 bases and J by 2 bases, with 0 bases between the two germline ends.